This TCR beta chain stems from a study of T cell repertoires in cytomegalovirus infection. About the research overall: The authors relied on CMV epitopes, both recently identified HLA-C-restricted and well-studied HLA-B-restricted. Indications came from public TCR beta signatures; they pointed to CMV infection and to a matching HLA type. Study results and limitations: Totalled public TCR beta family frequency picked out people who carried CMV plus the relevant HLA. The ex vivo response showed dominance by HLA-C-restricted CMV-specific TCR beta clonotypes.

The CDR3 consists of 13 residues. CDR1 is SGHTA and CDR2 is FQGNSA in the germline V gene. Trimming removed 4 bases from V and 4 bases from J, with 9 bases in between. TCRdb itself ran the reads through MiXCR, one entry per CDR3 protein. Among some 560,000 distinct CDR3 sequences, 40% were seen once, and the ten largest hold 48%. This clonotype was seen at least ten times. Its cognate antigen is unknown. The chain joins TRBV7-2 to TRBJ2-3; D is unresolved. Sequenced material: cultured PBMCs, taken from culture after CMV antigen stimulation. This sequence originates from a human donor in good health (CMV status not recorded). Some clones in this sample may be carry-over from other donors' samples. The DNA of the CDR3 is TGTGCCAGCAGCTCGGGTGGCCCAGATACGCAGTATTTT. Translated: CASSSGGPDTQYF. The whole variable domain, remainder taken from reference TRBV7-2 and TRBJ2-3, is GAGVSQSPSNKVTEKGKDVELRCDPISGHTALYWYRQSLGQGLEFLIYFQGNSAPDKSGLPSDRFSAERTGGSVSTLTIQRTQQEDSAVYLCASSSGGPDTQYFGPGTRLTVL.